The present TCR beta chain was sequenced within a study of T cells after yellow fever vaccination. TCRdb reprocessed the 5' RACE reads with MiXCR, giving one entry per CDR3 protein. The table records hundreds of thousands of distinct CDR3 sequences, under 15% of them present only once. Points on this clonotype: The antigen is not known.

Germline V gives CDR1 MNHNS, CDR2 SASEGT. This CDR3 region has 16 residues. The trim removed 2 bases at V and 6 bases at J, leaving 11 bases unmatched. Study-wide findings and caveats: CD4 and CD8 compartments shared a small share of clonotypes.

This sample comprised CD4+ T cells sorted from PBMCs, obtained 15 days after the yellow fever booster vaccination. This chain joins TRBV6-1 and TRBJ2-7; 9 nucleotides match TRBD2. The TCR sequence derives from a man aged 18 to 29 who received the YFV17D yellow fever vaccine. The CDR3 region has the DNA TGTGCCAGCAGTGAACTAGCGGGGTCTCCGAGAGGCGAGCAGTACGTC. Encoded protein: CASSELAGSPRGEQYV.